Shown below are 27 T cell receptor beta chains from a single sample sequenced in a study of blood T cells in healthy people across ages. A second PCR, run for about 7 to 12 cycles, used a sample-barcoded 5' primer plus a J-beta primer mix. Each CDR3 protein is one row after TCRdb ran MiXCR on the 5' RACE reads. The data contain around 1.7 million distinct CDR3 sequences, about 28% of them seen just once; the ten biggest clones take up over 7%. Sequenced input: blood. All receptors derive from a woman aged 25-40 years in good health.

V and J are TRBV20-1 and TRBJ2-3, with 8 bases matching TRBD2. The CDR3 length is 17 residues. The germline V gene encodes CDR1 DFQATT and CDR2 SNEGSKA (reference sequence). Unmatched junction bases numbered 12, after V lost 4 bases and J lost 0 bases. The CDR3 here is CSATQAGGSTSTDTQYF. Written as DNA, the CDR3 is TGCAGTGCTACTCAGGCGGGAGGATCGACTAGCACAGATACGCAGTATTTT.

This clonotype came up many times. The chain joins TRBV10-3 to TRBJ2-3, with a weak D call TRBD1 (6 bases). The CDR3 length is 14 residues. V gave up 6 bases and J gave up 6 bases, with 16 bases separating them. Germline CDR1 is ENHRY and CDR2 is SYGVKD. CDR3: CAIRSGEGSDTQYF. The CDR3 nucleotides are TGTGCCATCAGGTCAGGGGAAGGGAGCGATACGCAGTATTTT.

This clonotype was detected ten times or more. V and J are TRBV2 and TRBJ2-3, with unresolved D. The CDR3 contains 14 residues. V dropped 4 bases and J dropped 2 bases, with 10 bases sitting between them. Germline V lookup: CDR1 SNHLY, CDR2 FYNNEI. The CDR3 loop is CASSGWAVTDTQYF. The CDR3 bases are TGTGCCAGCAGTGGATGGGCGGTCACAGATACGCAGTATTTT.

Details on this clonotype: Since a much larger clone is just one base distant, this may be a read error. The V gene is TRBV20-1, the J gene TRBJ2-6, with D uncertain. Between the trimmed V and J ends, which lost 3 bases and 1 base, there was a span of 16 bases. This CDR3 is built from 17 residues. The germline CDR1 and CDR2 sequences are DFQATT and SNEGSKA (reference sequence). This CDR3 is CSARGFAGRSGANVLTF. The CDR3 DNA is TGCAGTGCTAGGGGATTCGCTGGAAGGTCTGGGGCCAACGTCCTGACTTTC.

The chain recombines TRBV7-2 with TRBJ2-3; 7 bases are shared with TRBD2. The CDR3 is 19 amino acids. With V trimmed by 7 bases and J by 0 bases, 19 bases remained unmatched. Germline V gives CDR1 SGHTA, CDR2 FQGNSA. The CDR3: CASTLWKRGGFKSTDTQYF. In DNA, the CDR3 is TGTGCCAGCACCCTCTGGAAGCGGGGCGGCTTCAAAAGCACAGATACGCAGTATTTT.

This clonotype occurred once. A read error may be the cause here, since a much bigger clone is one base away. CDR3 protein: CASSLSGLGETQFF. The CDR3 nucleotides read TGTGCCAGCAGCCTGTCCGGGCTGGGGGAGACCCAGTTCTTC. The chain has TRBV7-2 and TRBJ2-1; D may match TRBD1 or TRBD2 (5 bases each). CDR1 and CDR2 from the germline V gene are SGHTA and FQGNSA. V was shortened by 5 bases and J by 13 bases, with 21 bases between the two germline ends. The CDR3 spans 14 residues. Full variable domain (missing parts from reference TRBV7-2 and TRBJ2-1): GAGVSQSPSNKVTEKGKDVELRCDPISGHTALYWYRQSLGQGLEFLIYFQGNSAPDKSGLPSDRFSAERTGGSVSTLTIQRTQQEDSAVYLCASSLSGLGETQFFGPGTRLTVL.

This clonotype was seen ten or more times. The chain combines TRBV6-1 with TRBJ2-7, with TRBD1 matching 9 bases. CDR1 is MNHNS and CDR2 is SASEGT in the germline V gene. V lost 10 bases and J lost 3; bases outside the gene matches: 4. CDR3 length equals 12 residues. CDR3 sequence: CATGTGNYEQYF. The CDR3 DNA reads TGTGCCACCGGGACAGGGAACTACGAGCAGTACTTC.

In its sample, this clonotype was seen a few times. Mismatch with germline at one junction end may stem from a read error. This chain uses TRBV7-2 with TRBJ2-3; the D is unclear. This CDR3 has 12 residues. Germline CDR1 is SGHTA and CDR2 is FQGNSA. DNA for the CDR3: TGTGCCAGCAGCTCGAGAACAGATACGCTGTATTTT. Its protein is CASSSRTDTLYF.

Worth noting for this clonotype: One base away lies a much larger clone, so this may be a sequencing read error. V and J are TRBV5-1 and TRBJ2-7; D could derive from TRBD1 or TRBD2 (5 bases each). The CDR3 spans 15 residues. Between the trimmed V and J ends, which lost 7 bases and 7 bases, there was a span of 24 bases. Germline V CDR1 and CDR2: SGHRS, YFSETQ. CDR3 loop: CASAKGESSYNEQYF. The DNA for the CDR3 is TGCGCCAGCGCCAAAGGGGAGAGCTCCTACAATGAGCAGTACTTC.

This clonotype has only a few counts. The CDR3 sequence is CASSAEGTNYGYTF. The CDR3 DNA reads as TGTGCCAGCAGTGCGGAGGGCACCAACTATGGCTACACCTTC. The chain carries TRBV2 and TRBJ1-2; unclear D gene. Germline V gene lookup returns CDR1 SNHLY and CDR2 FYNNEI. The CDR3 extends over 14 amino acids. V was cut by 4 bases and J by 2 bases, with 11 bases left in between.

In the case of this clonotype: A read error may account for a junction end that differs from germline. V usage is TRBV20-1 and J usage is TRBJ2-7; D might be TRBD2 (5 bases). The germline CDR1 and CDR2 sequences are DFQATT and SNEGSKA (reference sequence). CDR3 length: 14 amino acids. CDR3: CGASRSGSSYEQYF. In nucleotides, the CDR3 is TGCGGTGCTAGCCGGAGCGGCTCCTCCTACGAGCAGTACTTC.

The genes are TRBV7-2 and TRBJ1-1, with D tentatively TRBD1 (5 bases). This CDR3 region has 16 residues. Germline CDR1 SGHTA, CDR2 FQGNSA. Between the trimmed V and J ends, which lost 2 bases and 2 bases, there was a span of 15 bases. The CDR3 bases are TGTGCCAGCAGCTTATTCCCTGGCAGGGCCAACACTGAAGCTTTCTTT. Translated, it gives CASSLFPGRANTEAFF. Full variable domain (remainder filled in from reference TRBV7-2 and TRBJ1-1): GAGVSQSPSNKVTEKGKDVELRCDPISGHTALYWYRQSLGQGLEFLIYFQGNSAPDKSGLPSDRFSAERTGGSVSTLTIQRTQQEDSAVYLCASSLFPGRANTEAFFGQGTRLTVV.

This chain joins TRBV7-6 and TRBJ2-3, with TRBD2 identical over 7 bases. The CDR3 length is 13 residues. The V gene's germline CDR1 is SGHVS and CDR2 FNYEAQ. V lost 8 bases and J lost 9; bases outside the gene matches: 11. The CDR3 DNA follows: TGTGCCAGCCGCGGAGGCGGGGGAGCCACGCAGTATTTT. Its translation is CASRGGGGATQYF.

In its sample, this clonotype was seen a few times. The genes are TRBV18 and TRBJ2-7, with 8 bases matching TRBD2. This CDR3 has 17 amino acids. J was trimmed by 7 bases and V by 3 bases; bases with no gene match: 17. CDR1 KGHSH and CDR2 LQKENI come from the germline V gene. The CDR3 is CASSPYGAGAGVDEQYF. The CDR3 DNA sequence: TGTGCCAGCTCACCGTACGGAGCGGGGGCTGGAGTCGATGAGCAGTACTTC.

This rearrangement joins TRBV20-1 to TRBJ1-2; D is unclear. Between the trimmed V and J ends, which lost 1 base and 3 bases, there was a span of 9 bases. This CDR3 is 13 amino acids long. Per the germline V gene, CDR1 is DFQATT and CDR2 is SNEGSKA (reference sequence). The CDR3 sequence is CSARGKGHYGYTF. CDR3 coding DNA: TGCAGTGCTAGAGGAAAGGGCCACTATGGCTACACCTTC.

This clonotype was found a few times. The V gene is TRBV12-5, the J gene TRBJ1-3, with D hard to call. V was trimmed by 2 bases and J by 4 bases, leaving 3 bases between them. The CDR3 has 12 residues. Germline CDR1 LGHNT, CDR2 FRNRAP. CDR3 amino acids: CASGLSGNTIYF. The CDR3, as DNA: TGTGCTAGTGGTTTGTCCGGAAACACCATATATTTT. Full variable domain (outside the CDR3, taken from reference TRBV12-5 and TRBJ1-3): DARVTQTPRHKVTEMGQEVTMRCQPILGHNTVFWYRQTMMQGLELLAYFRNRAPLDDSGMPKDRFSAEMPDATLATLKIQPSEPRDSAVYFCASGLSGNTIYFGEGSWLTVV.

A few counts support this clonotype. This chain's CDR3 is CASSYPPKEQYF. The CDR3 nucleotides are TGTGCCAGCAGTTACCCTCCGAAGGAGCAGTACTTC. This rearrangement joins TRBV6-2 or TRBV6-3 to TRBJ2-7; D gene uncertain. Germline CDR1 MNHEY, CDR2 SVGEGT. Between the trimmed V and J ends, which lost 2 bases and 7 bases, there was a span of 9 bases. The CDR3 covers 12 residues.

This clonotype was detected ten times or more. The genes are TRBV20-1 and TRBJ2-1, with D tentatively TRBD1 (6 bases). Per germline, CDR1 DFQATT and CDR2 SNEGSKA (reference sequence). This CDR3 region has 14 residues. The V and J ends lost 5 bases and 4 bases respectively, with 15 bases between them. The CDR3 region has the DNA TGCAGTGCTGGAGCCGGGACACAATACAATGAGCAGTTCTTC. Encoded protein: CSAGAGTQYNEQFF.

V gene TRBV20-1 combines with J gene TRBJ2-4; D is unclear. Trimming removed 5 bases at V and 13 bases at J, with 24 bases between. From germline, CDR1 is DFQATT and CDR2 SNEGSKA (reference sequence). CDR3 size: 14 residues. The CDR3 DNA is TGCAGTGCTGTAGACTCATCCTTCGTTAATGAGCAGTACTTC. Protein: CSAVDSSFVNEQYF.

This clonotype was recorded at least ten times. The CDR3 protein is CASRTGTSGVLGETQYF. The DNA of the CDR3 is TGTGCCAGCAGGACTGGGACTAGCGGGGTATTGGGGGAGACCCAGTACTTC. This chain joins TRBV12-3 or TRBV12-4 and TRBJ2-5; 13 bases fit TRBD2. J gave up 5 bases and V 6 bases, and 12 bases lay outside the gene matches. The CDR3 loop spans 17 amino acids.

This chain joins TRBV7-9 and TRBJ2-5; D possibly corresponds to TRBD2 (6 bases). Germline CDR1 SEHNR, CDR2 FQNEAQ (reference sequence). CDR3 length: 17 residues. Trimming shortened V by 2 bases and J by 5 bases, and 21 bases separated the two germline ends. CDR3 DNA: TGTGCCAGCAGCTTATCCGCCATTGGGTCAGGGAGGGAGACCCAGTACTTC. Amino acids: CASSLSAIGSGRETQYF.

In DNA form, the CDR3 reads TGTGCCAGCAGCTCACCAGCGGGGGACACCTCGAACACTGAAGCTTTCTTT. It encodes CASSSPAGDTSNTEAFF. V and J are TRBV7-9 and TRBJ1-1, with D tentatively TRBD1 (6 bases). V lost 4 bases to trimming and J lost 1 base, with 19 bases between them. This CDR3 has 17 residues. Looked up from germline, CDR1 is SEHNR and CDR2 is FQNEAQ (reference sequence). Full variable domain (rest looked up from reference TRBV7-9 and TRBJ1-1): DTGVSQNPRHKITKRGQNVTFRCDPISEHNRLYWYRQTLGQGPEFLTYFQNEAQLEKSRLLSDRFSAERPKGSFSTLEIQRTEQGDSAMYLCASSSPAGDTSNTEAFFGQGTRLTVV.

This chain connects TRBV29-1 to TRBJ1-6; TRBD1 is a possible D gene (5 bases). V lost 3 bases, J lost 6 bases, and 12 bases lay in between. The CDR3 is made up of 14 amino acids. Looked up from germline, CDR1 is SQVTM and CDR2 is ANQGSEA. CDR3 coding DNA: TGCAGCGTTGACGGGGGGGTCGGTAATTCACCCCTCCACTTT. Translated: CSVDGGVGNSPLHF. Based on the CDR3 plus reference TRBV29-1 and TRBJ1-6, the full variable domain is SAVISQKPSRDICQRGTSLTIQCQVDSQVTMMFWYRQQPGQSLTLIATANQGSEATYESGFVIDKFPISRPNLTFSTLTVSNMSPEDSSIYLCSVDGGVGNSPLHFGNGTRLTVT.

This clonotype was observed a handful of times. The V call is TRBV20-1, the J call TRBJ2-3, with D possibly matching TRBD2 (5 bases). V shed 1 base and J shed 3 bases, with 17 bases lying between them. Germline values: CDR1 DFQATT, CDR2 SNEGSKA (reference sequence). The CDR3 spans 16 residues. The CDR3 bases are TGCAGTGCTAGAGCGACCCCCGAACTAGAGACAGATACGCAGTATTTT. It is translated as CSARATPELETDTQYF.

This clonotype was counted between two and nine times. The rearrangement links TRBV20-1 to TRBJ2-3; 11 nucleotides line up with TRBD2. Germline V lookup: CDR1 DFQATT, CDR2 SNEGSKA (reference sequence). Trimming removed 2 bases from V and 11 bases from J; junction bases left unmatched: 18. CDR3 length: 17 residues. CDR3 loop: CSARQVSGGGQGFGQYF. The CDR3 nucleotides read TGCAGTGCTAGACAAGTTAGCGGGGGGGGCCAGGGTTTTGGGCAGTATTTT.

The chain links TRBV6-6 to TRBJ2-5, with a possible D match to TRBD1 (5 bases). Germline assignment: CDR1 MNHNY and CDR2 SVGAGI (reference sequence). This CDR3 region has 15 residues. V was pared by 2 bases and J by 11 bases, with 21 bases between. DNA for the CDR3: TGTGCCAGCAGTTACCCCCTGAAAGGGGCTGGTGAGCAGTACTTC. This encodes CASSYPLKGAGEQYF.

There are a few counts of this clonotype. The chain has TRBV5-1 and TRBJ2-7; 7 bases fit TRBD2. CDR1 and CDR2 (germline): SGHRS, YFSETQ. The CDR3 runs to 15 residues. V dropped 8 bases and J dropped 0; count of bases not matched to a gene: 11. CDR3: CASSPGGPASYEQYF. CDR3 coding DNA: TGCGCCAGTAGCCCGGGGGGTCCAGCCTCCTACGAGCAGTACTTC. The full variable domain, with the rest looked up from reference TRBV5-1 and TRBJ2-7, is KAGVTQTPRYLIKTRGQQVTLSCSPISGHRSVSWYQQTPGQGLQFLFEYFSETQRNKGNFPGRFSGRQFSNSRSEMNVSTLELGDSALYLCASSPGGPASYEQYFGPGTRLTVT.